The next 24 T cell receptor beta chains were all read from a single sample in a study of blood T cells in healthy people across ages. Alongside a J-beta primer mix, a sample-barcoded 5' primer served in a second PCR lasting 7 to 11 cycles. Using its own MiXCR run on the 5' RACE reads, TCRdb lists one record per CDR3 protein. The top ten clones hold 15% to 19% of a sample with fewer than 800,000 distinct CDR3 sequences, about 30% of them seen once. Sequencing was performed on blood. Receptor source: a woman aged 80 or over in good health.

The V gene is TRBV7-2, the J gene TRBJ1-2; D gene unclear. The CDR3 sequence is 15 residues long. The germline V gene encodes CDR1 SGHTA and CDR2 FQGNSA. V shed 1 base and J shed 0 bases, with 9 bases lying between them. CDR3 sequence: CASSLVRVANYGYTF. The CDR3 nucleotides read TGTGCCAGCAGCTTAGTGCGGGTAGCTAACTATGGCTACACCTTC.

This clonotype was detected many times. V is TRBV6-5 and J is TRBJ2-5; D gene ambiguous. V lost 2 bases and J lost 7, with 5 bases in between. The length of the CDR3 is 11 residues. Germline CDR1 is MNHEY and CDR2 is SVGAGI. CDR3 sequence reads: CASSYVGTQYF. Written as DNA, the CDR3 is TGTGCCAGCAGTTACGTTGGGACCCAGTACTTC.

This clonotype was recorded at least ten times. The chain is built from TRBV20-1 and TRBJ2-7, with 8 bases fitting TRBD2. The CDR3 is 14 amino acids. Germline V gene lookup returns CDR1 DFQATT and CDR2 SNEGSKA (reference sequence). V gave up 0 bases and J gave up 3 bases; unmatched junction bases: 4. The CDR3: CSARDLAGIYEQYF. The CDR3 nucleotides read TGCAGTGCTAGAGATCTAGCGGGTATCTACGAGCAGTACTTC.

There are many counts of this clonotype. The chain is built from TRBV3-1 and TRBJ1-4, with 7 bases identical to TRBD1. Germline V CDR1 and CDR2: LGHDT, YNNKEL (reference sequence). Germline trimming cut 4 bases from V and 7 bases from J; bases unmatched to any gene: 9. The CDR3 is made up of 15 amino acids. The CDR3 is CASSLKTGYTEKLFF. The CDR3 DNA sequence: TGTGCCAGCAGCCTGAAGACAGGGTATACTGAAAAACTGTTTTTT.

This clonotype was seen a handful of times. It may be a read error: a sequence one base away is much more abundant. The chain joins TRBV20-1 to TRBJ2-3; 7 bases map to TRBD2. The CDR3 has 12 residues. Germline V gene sequence: CDR1 DFQATT, CDR2 SNEGSKA (reference sequence). The CDR3 region has the DNA TGCAGGGCCGGCCCGGGGGGAGGTACGCAGTATTTT. Its protein product is CRAGPGGGTQYF.

This clonotype was seen a handful of times. Just one base apart from a much larger clone, this may be a read error. The chain is built from TRBV25-1 and TRBJ2-7; D remains ambiguous. The J call may be wrong; the DNA end is better matched by TRBJ2-5. Germline V lookup: CDR1 MGHDK, CDR2 SYGVNS. The CDR3 has 15 amino acids. The CDR3 region has the DNA TGTGCCAGCAGTGCGTATCTTAGGGAACGGGAGACCCAGTACTTC. Residues: CASSAYLRERETQYF.

This clonotype was counted at least ten times. This chain uses TRBV20-1 with TRBJ1-2; 9 bases align to TRBD1. The germline CDR1 and CDR2 sequences are DFQATT and SNEGSKA (reference sequence). Trimming removed 4 bases from V and 5 bases from J; junction bases left unmatched: 5. This CDR3 has 13 residues. Here the CDR3 reads CSANIGTGYGYTF. DNA for the CDR3: TGCAGTGCTAACATAGGGACAGGGTATGGCTACACCTTC.

The chain carries TRBV5-1 and TRBJ1-1; no reliable D call. This CDR3 spans 15 amino acids. V lost 3 bases and J 3 bases, leaving 15 bases between the germline ends. Germline V gene data show CDR1 as SGHRS and CDR2 as YFSETQ. For the CDR3, the DNA is TGCGCCAGCAGCTCAGGAGGTCGGGTGCACACTGAAGCTTTCTTT. This gives the protein CASSSGGRVHTEAFF.

This clonotype was seen at least ten times. The genes are TRBV9 and TRBJ2-3; D call uncertain. The CDR3 runs to 15 residues. Trimming stripped 8 bases from V and 0 bases from J, with 16 bases between. Germline values: CDR1 SGDLS, CDR2 YYNGEE. In DNA, the CDR3 is TGTGCCAGTGGTGCATCCGGTGGTAGCACAGATACGCAGTATTTT. It is translated as CASGASGGSTDTQYF.

This clonotype appeared a few times. The CDR3, as DNA: TGTGCCAGCAGCCCCACTGGACAGGGGGCTAGACCTGAAGCTTTCTTT. As protein: CASSPTGQGARPEAFF. The V and J genes are TRBV5-6 and TRBJ1-1, with 11 positions matching TRBD1. CDR3 length: 16 amino acids. Trimming removed 4 bases from V and 6 bases from J; junction bases left unmatched: 11. In germline, CDR1 is SGHDT, CDR2 YYEEEE.

Many counts were recorded for this clonotype. The CDR3 DNA reads as TGCGCCAGCAGTTTCGGACGAGTTGGCGAGCAGTACTTC. The encoded protein is CASSFGRVGEQYF. The chain links TRBV10-2 to TRBJ2-7; D unclear. Germline V lookup: CDR1 WSHSY, CDR2 SAAADI. The CDR3 sequence is 13 residues long. V was clipped by 5 bases and J by 6 bases, with 14 bases between them.

This clonotype came up many times. The chain carries TRBV9 and TRBJ1-6; 8 nucleotides agree with TRBD1. Looked up from germline, CDR1 is SGDLS and CDR2 is YYNGEE. With V trimmed by 5 bases and J by 4 bases, 5 bases remained unmatched. The length of the CDR3 is 15 residues. CDR3 DNA sequence: TGTGCCAGCAGTACTGGACAGGGTTATAATTCACCCCTCCACTTT. Its protein product is CASSTGQGYNSPLHF.

This clonotype was found many times. The chain is built from TRBV7-2 and TRBJ2-6; 11 bases are shared with TRBD2. This CDR3 is 19 amino acids long. The V gene end was trimmed by 5 bases and the J gene end by 0 bases; junction bases not matched to a gene: 9. The germline V gene has CDR1 SGHTA and CDR2 FQGNSA. The CDR3 nucleotides read TGTGCCAGCAGCCCCAGAGTTAGCGGGGGGGCCTCTGGGGCCAACGTCCTGACTTTC. Amino acids: CASSPRVSGGASGANVLTF.

With regard to this clonotype: A much larger clone is a single base away; this may be a read error. The genes are TRBV20-1 and TRBJ2-1, with TRBD2 matching over 10 bases. This CDR3 is built from 18 residues. Germline V gives CDR1 DFQATT, CDR2 SNEGSKA (reference sequence). CDR3 sequence reads: CCAIGLAALSASYNEQFF. The CDR3 DNA is TGCTGTGCTATCGGACTAGCGGCCCTTTCCGCCTCCTACAATGAGCAGTTCTTC.

This clonotype was seen many times. The chain joins TRBV20-1 to TRBJ2-1; D gene unclear. Germline CDR1 DFQATT, CDR2 SNEGSKA (reference sequence). The CDR3 contains 15 residues. Trimming shortened V by 4 bases and J by 5 bases, and 18 bases separated the two germline ends. CDR3 sequence: CSAILPWVLNNEQFF. The DNA of the CDR3 is TGCAGTGCTATACTCCCCTGGGTCCTCAACAATGAGCAGTTCTTC.

This clonotype was counted only a few times. The V gene is TRBV9, the J gene TRBJ2-2, with D possibly TRBD1 on 6 matching bases. V was cut by 6 bases and J by 7 bases, with 13 bases left in between. The CDR3 has 13 amino acids. Per the germline V gene, CDR1 is SGDLS and CDR2 is YYNGEE. The CDR3 is CASNRDLDGELFF. DNA of the CDR3: TGTGCCAGCAACAGGGATCTGGACGGGGAGCTGTTTTTT.

This chain links TRBV7-3 with TRBJ1-1, with TRBD1 as a possible D gene (5 bases). Germline V gene lookup returns CDR1 SGHTA and CDR2 FQGTGA. This CDR3 is 12 amino acids long. The V gene lost 4 bases and the J gene lost 11 bases, with 14 bases spanning the gap. CDR3 sequence (DNA): TGTGCCAGCAGCTCCCCCGGGGGGAGGGCTTTCTTT. Protein product: CASSSPGGRAFF. The full variable domain, its missing parts supplied by reference TRBV7-3 and TRBJ1-1, is GAGVSQTPSNKVTEKGKYVELRCDPISGHTALYWYRQSLGQGPEFLIYFQGTGAADDSGLPNDRFFAVRPEGSVSTLKIQRTERGDSAVYLCASSSPGGRAFFGQGTRLTVV.

This clonotype occurred a few times. V is TRBV20-1 and J is TRBJ1-5; 9 bases agree with TRBD1. From germline, CDR1 is DFQATT and CDR2 SNEGSKA (reference sequence). V shed 2 bases and J 7 bases; nucleotides not matched to a gene: 12. The CDR3 has 16 residues. The CDR3 nucleotides are TGCAGTGCTAGATTTCCGGGACAGGGAGCCGACCAGCCCCAGCATTTT. The encoded protein is CSARFPGQGADQPQHF.

The table lists this clonotype with many counts. The rearrangement joins TRBV5-1 to TRBJ2-7; a weak D match, TRBD1 (6 bases). The CDR3 has 14 amino acids. V lost 4 bases and J lost 3, with 14 bases in between. Germline lookup yields CDR1 SGHRS and CDR2 YFSETQ. CDR3 protein: CASSLRDTYYEQYF. CDR3 coding DNA: TGCGCCAGCAGCCTACGGGACACTTACTACGAGCAGTACTTC.

The chain links TRBV28 to TRBJ1-2; D not certain. The CDR3 spans 15 residues. Germline loops: CDR1 MDHEN, CDR2 SYDVKM. V lost 3 bases to trimming and J lost 7 bases, with 18 bases between them. The CDR3 here is CASSFTEGRVGGYTF. The CDR3 coding sequence is TGTGCCAGCAGTTTTACGGAGGGAAGGGTGGGTGGCTACACCTTC.

With respect to this clonotype: One end of the junction is discordant with germline, which a read error may explain. The DNA for the CDR3 is TGTGCCGGCAGTTTGTACCAGAAGAACACTGAAGCTTTCTTT. Translated, it gives CAGSLYQKNTEAFF. The rearrangement joins TRBV12-3 or TRBV12-4 to TRBJ1-1; D is ambiguous. The CDR3 has 14 residues.

V usage is TRBV7-6 and J usage is TRBJ2-7; D is undetermined. The V and J ends lost 4 bases and 2 bases respectively, with 6 bases between them. Germline assignment: CDR1 SGHVS and CDR2 FNYEAQ. The CDR3 totals 12 residues. The CDR3 protein is CASSSQPYEQYF. In nucleotides, the CDR3 is TGTGCCAGCAGCTCTCAACCCTACGAGCAGTACTTC.

As concerns this clonotype: A much larger clone differs from this one at a single base, so this may be a read error. The chain combines TRBV4-1 with TRBJ2-5, with D possibly TRBD1 on 6 matching bases. Germline-derived CDR1 and CDR2 are MGHRA and YSYEKL. This CDR3 is 15 amino acids long. The V and J ends lost 5 bases and 5 bases respectively, with 18 bases between them. CDR3 coding DNA: TGCGCCAGCAGCGAAGGGGGTTTAGCGAGGGAGACCCAGTACTTC. Protein sequence: CASSEGGLARETQYF.

Only a few counts were recorded for this clonotype. The rearrangement uses TRBV20-1 and TRBJ1-5; 7 bases align to TRBD1. V lost 1 base and J lost 6; bases outside the gene matches: 6. Germline V gene data show CDR1 as DFQATT and CDR2 as SNEGSKA (reference sequence). This CDR3 comprises 14 residues. The CDR3, as DNA: TGCAGTGCTAGAGGGACAGGACCCGGTCAGCCCCAGCATTTT. It encodes CSARGTGPGQPQHF.